Sequencing of this T cell receptor (beta chain) was carried out in a study of cytomegalovirus exposure and HLA in healthy donors. PCR primers comprised 60 Vbeta and 13 Jbeta primers. Some clones are missing from TCRdb's copy, which holds only in-frame ones; the method was immunoSEQ multiplex PCR. The sample lists roughly 160,000 clones; around 75% were seen once. Points from the study as a whole: A further, later analysis showed that HLA-associated TCR beta chains (compared with equally common others) were more clonally expanded. What was likely a sequencing artifact was a cluster of highly shared sequence variants.

V lost 2 bases and J 5 bases, leaving 10 bases between the germline ends. CDR3 length: 13 amino acids. Germline assignment: CDR1 SGHNT and CDR2 YYREEE (reference sequence). In regard to this clone: Its antigen remains unidentified.

This sequence joins TRBV5-4 and TRBJ1-1; D not resolved. The sample comprised PBMCs. This TCR came from a male donor in good health and CMV-seronegative. The CDR3 nucleotides read TGTGCCAGCAGCTTACCTGGGAGTACTGAAGCTTTCTTT. Amino acid sequence: CASSLPGSTEAFF.